The 17 T cell receptor beta chains presented below share a single source sample, sequenced in a study of naive and memory T cell subsets. Two oligonucleotides, mixed equimolar, formed the beta constant-region primer covering TRBC1 and TRBC2. The ligated cDNA underwent four PCR rounds using SP2 and nested alpha and beta constant-region primers. TCRdb analysed the UMI-ligation and nested PCR reads with MiXCR anew, one entry per CDR3 protein. Among tens of thousands of distinct CDR3 sequences listed, around 9% were seen once. Sequencing was performed on naive CD8+ T cells from blood. The receptors derive from a human donor in good health.

The chain combines TRBV4-2 with TRBJ1-1; D is possibly TRBD1 (5 bases). The germline gives CDR1 LGHNA, CDR2 YNFKEQ. The CDR3 is 16 residues long. V was cut by 0 bases and J by 5 bases, with 16 bases left in between. For the CDR3, the DNA is TGTGCCAGCAGCCAAGACGGATCAGGGAGCGGGACTGAAGCTTTCTTT. This gives the protein CASSQDGSGSGTEAFF.

This clonotype came up a few times. The chain employs TRBV20-1 and TRBJ2-1, with D possibly TRBD2 on 6 matching bases. CDR1 is DFQATT, CDR2 SNEGSKA, per germline (reference sequence). This CDR3 is built from 14 residues. V dropped 5 bases and J dropped 1 base, with 12 bases sitting between them. CDR3 protein: CSARGRESYNEQFF. In DNA form, the CDR3 reads TGCAGTGCTCGGGGACGGGAGTCCTACAATGAGCAGTTCTTC.

This clonotype was seen at least ten times. The gene calls are TRBV4-1 and TRBJ2-7; the D is unclear. The CDR3 loop spans 14 amino acids. Trimming cost V 7 bases and J 0 bases, with 13 bases left between them. CDR1 and CDR2 from the germline V gene are MGHRA and YSYEKL. CDR3 DNA sequence: TGCGCCAGCAACGCCCGTTTTGGCTCCTACGAGCAGTACTTC. It codes for CASNARFGSYEQYF.

The V call is TRBV10-3, the J call TRBJ1-5, with unresolved D. Germline CDR1 ENHRY, CDR2 SYGVKD. V was trimmed by 7 bases and J by 2 bases, leaving 12 bases between them. The CDR3 totals 14 residues. The CDR3 loop reads CAINDRLGNQPQHF. CDR3 DNA sequence: TGTGCCATCAACGACCGGTTAGGCAATCAGCCCCAGCATTTT.

The V and J genes are TRBV6-6 and TRBJ2-1; 10 bases align to TRBD2. The CDR3 spans 15 residues. Germline values: CDR1 MNHNY, CDR2 SVGAGI (reference sequence). After removal of 5 bases from V and 8 bases from J, the junction contained 9 bases not matched to a gene. CDR3 in amino acids: CASSDASGRGDEQFF. The DNA for the CDR3 is TGTGCCAGCAGTGATGCTAGCGGGAGAGGTGATGAGCAGTTCTTC.

This clonotype came up a few times. The chain joins TRBV4-1 to TRBJ1-2, with unresolved D. The V gene's germline CDR1 is MGHRA and CDR2 YSYEKL. Trimming removed 4 bases at V and 7 bases at J, with 16 bases between. The CDR3 runs to 14 residues. As DNA, the CDR3 is TGCGCCAGCAGCCCCCCTCCCGGGGTCCGTGGCTACACCTTC. This translates into CASSPPPGVRGYTF.

With respect to this clonotype: A much larger clone sits a single nucleotide away, making a read error possible. The gene calls are TRBV7-2 and TRBJ2-7, with 12 positions matching TRBD2. Germline values: CDR1 SGHTA, CDR2 FQGNSA. V lost 5 bases, J lost 0 bases, and 2 bases stayed unmatched. The CDR3 runs to 15 residues. CDR3 protein: CASSRTSGISYEQYF. The CDR3, as DNA: TGTGCCAGCAGCAGGACTAGCGGGATCTCCTACGAGCAGTACTTC.

This clonotype was recorded a few times. CDR3 DNA: TGTGCCAGCAGTACCGGGACTAGCGGGAGGGACGAGCAGTACTTC. Its protein is CASSTGTSGRDEQYF. V and J are TRBV12-3 or TRBV12-4 and TRBJ2-7; 16 bases match TRBD2. V lost 5 bases to trimming and J lost 5 bases; unmatched junction nucleotides: 3. CDR3 length: 15 residues.

There are many counts of this clonotype. The rearrangement joins TRBV21-1 to TRBJ2-7; TRBD1, as called in the table, went unchecked against the DNA. TRBV21-1 is designated a pseudogene. The CDR3 loop spans 13 amino acids. The CDR3 reads CASLTGDSYEQYF. The CDR3 bases are TGTGCCAGCCTGACAGGCGACTCCTACGAGCAGTACTTC.

On this clonotype itself: Possible read error: a much larger clone is one base away. The J gene is TRBJ2-5, the V gene TRBV12-3 or TRBV12-4, with a possible D match to TRBD1 (5 bases). Trimming removed 2 bases at V and 7 bases at J, with 17 bases between. CDR3 size: 15 residues. The CDR3 DNA follows: TGTGCCAGCAGTTTATCGTCGGCAGGGCAAACGACCCAGTACTTC. Encoded protein: CASSLSSAGQTTQYF.

As concerns this clonotype: Just one base apart from a much larger clone, this may be a read error. The J gene is TRBJ2-1, the V gene TRBV10-2; TRBD1 matches at 8 bases. CDR1 and CDR2 (germline): WSHSY, SAAADI. The CDR3 loop spans 15 amino acids. The V and J ends lost 5 bases and 7 bases, in that order; junction bases with no gene match: 10. CDR3 sequence: CASSSGRGLGNEQFF. CDR3 DNA: TGCGCCAGCAGTTCGGGCAGGGGGCTTGGGAATGAGCAGTTCTTC.

Only a few counts were recorded for this clonotype. The chain uses TRBV2 and TRBJ2-7; D perhaps matches TRBD1 (6 bases). CDR3 length: 14 amino acids. The germline gives CDR1 SNHLY, CDR2 FYNNEI. V was clipped by 5 bases and J by 5 bases, with 16 bases between them. DNA for the CDR3: TGTGCCAGCAGTTTTCTCGGGACATCCCACGAGCAGTACTTC. Translation: CASSFLGTSHEQYF.

In its sample, this clonotype was seen a few times. In nucleotides, the CDR3 is TGCAGCGTTGTCTATACTAGCAGAAGAGATACGCAGTATTTT. Its translation is CSVVYTSRRDTQYF. This chain connects TRBV29-1 to TRBJ2-3; TRBD2 might be the D (6 bases). Deletions cut 4 bases from V and 5 bases from J, with 16 bases between. The V gene's germline CDR1 is SQVTM and CDR2 ANQGSEA. This CDR3 is 14 amino acids long.

This clonotype has a handful of counts. The chain combines TRBV27 with TRBJ2-3; TRBD1 matches 10 bases. V was pared by 7 bases and J by 1 base, with 14 bases of the junction left unmatched. CDR1 and CDR2 (germline): MNHEY, SMNVEV (reference sequence). The CDR3 spans 18 residues. The CDR3 sequence is CASTNMGTGTGGTDTQYF. The CDR3 coding sequence is TGTGCCAGCACCAATATGGGAACCGGGACAGGGGGCACAGATACGCAGTATTTT.

This clonotype was detected ten times or more. The CDR3 region has the DNA TGTGCCACCCGGGACAGGGGAAGATCTGAAGCTTTCTTT. Translating it yields CATRDRGRSEAFF. The V gene is TRBV7-9, the J gene TRBJ1-1, with 10 nucleotides matching TRBD1. Germline V gene lookup returns CDR1 SEHNR and CDR2 FQNEAQ (reference sequence). V was pared by 10 bases and J by 6 bases, with 8 bases of the junction left unmatched. The CDR3 contains 13 residues.

The chain carries TRBV29-1 and TRBJ2-5; D unresolved. Germline CDR1 and CDR2: SQVTM and ANQGSEA. V lost 4 bases and J 3 bases, leaving 6 bases between the germline ends. This CDR3 comprises 11 residues. The DNA of the CDR3 is TGCAGCGTTGTGGGTGAAGAGACCCAGTACTTC. This translates into CSVVGEETQYF. Filled out from reference TRBV29-1 and TRBJ2-5, the complete variable domain reads SAVISQKPSRDICQRGTSLTIQCQVDSQVTMMFWYRQQPGQSLTLIATANQGSEATYESGFVIDKFPISRPNLTFSTLTVSNMSPEDSSIYLCSVVGEETQYFGPGTRLLVL.

The chain carries TRBV4-1 and TRBJ2-2; unclear D gene. Looked up from germline, CDR1 is MGHRA and CDR2 is YSYEKL. V was clipped by 2 bases and J by 4 bases, with 8 bases between them. The CDR3 is 14 residues long. CDR3 coding DNA: TGCGCCAGCAGCCAAAACAGTGCCACCGGGGAGCTGTTTTTT. It codes for CASSQNSATGELFF.